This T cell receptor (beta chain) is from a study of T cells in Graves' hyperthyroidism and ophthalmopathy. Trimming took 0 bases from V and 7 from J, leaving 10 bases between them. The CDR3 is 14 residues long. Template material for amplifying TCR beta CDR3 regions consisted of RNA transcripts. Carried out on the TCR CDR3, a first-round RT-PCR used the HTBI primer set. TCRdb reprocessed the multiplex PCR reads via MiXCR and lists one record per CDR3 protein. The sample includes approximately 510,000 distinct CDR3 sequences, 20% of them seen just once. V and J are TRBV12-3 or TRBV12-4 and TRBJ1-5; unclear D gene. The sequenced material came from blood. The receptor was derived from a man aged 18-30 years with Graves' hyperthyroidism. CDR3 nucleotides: TGTGCCAGCAGTTTAGCAGGGCGGCAGCAGCCCCAGCATTTT. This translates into CASSLAGRQQPQHF.